This TCR beta chain emerged from a study of blood T cell repertoires in COVID-19. At the level of the study: From T cells, B-cell-depleted T cells, or PBMCs came the material, which was cDNA or gDNA.

Methods used by the authors: Estimated nucleated cell counts came from reference gene primer amplification. Sequencing was performed with immunoSEQ multiplex PCR; in TCRdb, only in-frame clones are kept and a portion is missing. V and J calls and clone size are copied from that table; D and trimming were computed from the DNA. In the table there are under 200,000 clones, 75% to 90% of which are singletons. The germline V and J ends were trimmed by 5 bases and 2 bases, with 9 bases remaining between them. CDR3 length: 13 residues. Looked up from germline, CDR1 is SGHNT and CDR2 is YENEEA. The cohort comprised adults aged roughly 18 to 95 years residing in 20 to 30 US areas.

The sequencing input was PBMCs or T cells enriched from blood (not recorded which). The source is a woman under 30 who had recovered from COVID-19. The chain has TRBV11-3 and TRBJ2-5; a possible D gene is TRBD2 (5 bases). The CDR3 DNA reads TGTGCCAGCAGCGCGGGCCCTCAAGAGACCCAGTACTTC. Translation: CASSAGPQETQYF.